One sample yielded the 27 T cell receptor beta chains listed below, sequenced in a study of response to subunit inactivated influenza vaccine. TCRdb reprocessed the RT-PCR reads via MiXCR and lists one record per CDR3 protein. Of 500,000 to 550,000 distinct CDR3 sequences listed, approximately 20% are singletons. This same sample was also part of a study on T cells expressing NK-cell markers. From that second work: TCR beta cDNA was made by 5'RACE template switching with UMIs.

The material was CD4+ T cells sorted from PBMCs, obtained 11 to 12 days after vaccination. All receptors derive from a middle-aged man who received an inactivated influenza vaccine.

The chain carries TRBV20-1 and TRBJ1-2; D is unclear. Trimming left V 1 base short and J 4 bases short, with 10 bases between. This CDR3 contains 13 residues. From germline, CDR1 is DFQATT and CDR2 SNEGSKA (reference sequence). The CDR3 loop reads CSARGVGGYGYTF. The CDR3 nucleotides are TGCAGTGCTAGAGGCGTGGGAGGCTATGGCTACACCTTC.

The chain is built from TRBV11-2 and TRBJ2-1; 14 nucleotides align to TRBD2. V gave up 1 base and J gave up 3 bases; unmatched junction bases: 8. Germline V gives CDR1 SGHAT, CDR2 FQNNGV. This CDR3 is built from 19 residues. Written as DNA, the CDR3 is TGTGCCAGCAGCTTAGGGGGACTAGCGGGGGTGAGAATCTACAATGAGCAGTTCTTC. Its translation is CASSLGGLAGVRIYNEQFF.

This clonotype was seen repeatedly, ten times or more. The chain links TRBV4-3 to TRBJ2-7; no clear D. The CDR3 sequence is 14 residues long. With 0 bases removed from V and 3 bases from J, the gap between germline ends came to 9 bases. Germline V gives CDR1 LGHNA, CDR2 YSLEER. In nucleotides, the CDR3 is TGCGCCAGCAGCCAAGATAACAGAAACTACGAGCAGTACTTC. Residues: CASSQDNRNYEQYF.

This clonotype has more than one count but fewer than ten. The chain links TRBV7-2 to TRBJ1-5; D unresolved. From germline, CDR1 is SGHTA and CDR2 FQGNSA. V was trimmed by 3 bases and J by 5 bases, leaving 8 bases between them. The CDR3 spans 13 residues. CDR3 sequence (DNA): TGTGCCAGCAGCTTTCGGATTGATCAGCCCCAGCATTTT. Its translation is CASSFRIDQPQHF.

This clonotype turned up a few times. V gene TRBV5-5 combines with J gene TRBJ1-5; 7 bases map to TRBD1. This CDR3 has 15 residues. Looked up from germline, CDR1 is SGHKS and CDR2 is YYEKEE (reference sequence). The ends lost 4 bases at V and 6 bases at J; junction bases unmatched: 10. The CDR3 is CASSPRPTGTQPQHF. The CDR3 DNA sequence: TGTGCCAGCAGCCCCCGCCCGACAGGGACTCAGCCCCAGCATTTT. Combining the CDR3 with reference TRBV5-5 and TRBJ1-5 gives the whole variable domain DAGVTQSPTHLIKTRGQQVTLRCSPISGHKSVSWYQQVLGQGPQFIFQYYEKEERGRGNFPDRFSARQFPNYSSELNVNALLLGDSALYLCASSPRPTGTQPQHFGDGTRLSIL.

Only a few counts were recorded for this clonotype. The rearrangement links TRBV4-1 to TRBJ1-4; D is ambiguous. This CDR3 has 16 amino acids. Germline values: CDR1 MGHRA, CDR2 YSYEKL. Trimming removed 2 bases from V and 1 base from J, with 11 bases in between. The CDR3: CASSQLLYGTNEKLFF. The CDR3 region has the DNA TGCGCCAGCAGCCAATTATTATATGGAACTAATGAAAAACTGTTTTTT.

The chain uses TRBV3-1 and TRBJ2-7; tentatively, D is TRBD1 (5 bases). The germline gives CDR1 LGHDT, CDR2 YNNKEL (reference sequence). V dropped 0 bases and J dropped 9 bases, with 18 bases sitting between them. The length of the CDR3 is 15 residues. CDR3 loop: CASSQEGAFGRMQYF. CDR3 sequence (DNA): TGTGCCAGCAGCCAAGAAGGGGCTTTCGGCAGGATGCAGTACTTC.

The rearrangement links TRBV4-3 to TRBJ2-1, with D hard to call. CDR1 and CDR2 (germline): LGHNA, YSLEER. The CDR3 is made up of 16 amino acids. Trimming stripped 1 base from V and 0 bases from J, with 10 bases between. The CDR3 loop is CASSQGTISSYNEQFF. The CDR3 DNA reads as TGCGCCAGCAGCCAAGGAACAATAAGCTCCTACAATGAGCAGTTCTTC.

This chain connects TRBV4-2 to TRBJ2-4, with TRBD2 identical over 8 bases. This CDR3 spans 15 amino acids. The germline V gene has CDR1 LGHNA and CDR2 YNFKEQ. With V trimmed by 4 bases and J by 7 bases, 9 bases remained unmatched. Written as DNA, the CDR3 is TGTGCCAGCAGCCGCCCTGCGGGGGGCGGGAACATTCAGTACTTC. As protein: CASSRPAGGGNIQYF.

V usage is TRBV5-6 and J usage is TRBJ2-1; 9 bases line up with TRBD1. CDR1 is SGHDT and CDR2 is YYEEEE in the germline V gene. Losses at the gene ends were 0 bases for V and 4 bases for J; bases not matched to a gene: 2. The CDR3 sequence is 15 residues long. The CDR3 bases are TGTGCCAGCAGCTTGGTAGGACAGGGGTACAATGAGCAGTTCTTC. It encodes CASSLVGQGYNEQFF.

This clonotype has a handful of counts. V and J are TRBV20-1 and TRBJ2-5; the D gene is possibly TRBD1 (5 bases). This CDR3 contains 16 residues. Between the trimmed V and J ends, which lost 3 bases and 1 base, there was a span of 18 bases. Per the germline V gene, CDR1 is DFQATT and CDR2 is SNEGSKA (reference sequence). Here the CDR3 reads CSASGALGDFQETQYF. DNA for the CDR3: TGCAGTGCTAGTGGGGCGCTAGGTGACTTCCAAGAGACCCAGTACTTC.

The sample holds a few counts of this clonotype. This chain joins TRBV7-2 and TRBJ2-7; 8 bases agree with TRBD2. With 4 bases clipped from V and 4 bases from J, the junction kept 9 bases outside the gene matches. The CDR3 runs 15 residues. Germline CDR1 is SGHTA and CDR2 is FQGNSA. The CDR3 region has the DNA TGTGCCAGCAGCTCACAGGGACTAGTTGGTTACGAGCAGTACTTC. This translates into CASSSQGLVGYEQYF. Looking up the rest from reference TRBV7-2 and TRBJ2-7 gives the full variable domain: GAGVSQSPSNKVTEKGKDVELRCDPISGHTALYWYRQSLGQGLEFLIYFQGNSAPDKSGLPSDRFSAERTGGSVSTLTIQRTQQEDSAVYLCASSSQGLVGYEQYFGPGTRLTVT.

As regards this clonotype: The junction shows a germline mismatch at one end, possibly a read error. The chain links TRBV12-3 or TRBV12-4 to TRBJ2-5, with TRBD1 as a possible D gene (6 bases). The CDR3 is 12 amino acids. The CDR3, as DNA: TGTGCCAGCAGCCGCTCATGGACAGCGATTTTCTTC. Its translation is CASSRSWTAIFF.

The chain carries TRBV7-2 and TRBJ1-2; 8 positions agree with TRBD1. Germline trimming cut 5 bases from V and 6 bases from J; bases unmatched to any gene: 5. The CDR3 has 13 amino acids. In germline, CDR1 is SGHTA, CDR2 FQGNSA. The CDR3 DNA reads as TGTGCCAGCAGCCGGGGACAGGCAGATGGCTACACCTTC. Translated, it gives CASSRGQADGYTF.

This clonotype was counted many times. The chain employs TRBV4-1 and TRBJ2-5; no firm D call. Deletions cut 2 bases from V and 2 bases from J, with 12 bases between. The CDR3 has 15 residues. Germline CDR1 is MGHRA and CDR2 is YSYEKL. The chain's CDR3 is CASSQYFVGQETQYF. The CDR3 DNA sequence: TGCGCCAGCAGCCAATACTTCGTGGGGCAAGAGACCCAGTACTTC.

This clonotype was found a few times. The chain couples TRBV13 to TRBJ2-7, with TRBD1 matching 9 bases. Germline CDR1 and CDR2: PRHDT and FYEKMQ (reference sequence). V lost 5 bases, J lost 6 bases, and 8 bases stayed unmatched. The CDR3 is made up of 14 amino acids. In DNA form, the CDR3 reads TGTGCCAGCAGCCTGGGGACAGGGTCCGGCGAGCAGTACTTC. This encodes CASSLGTGSGEQYF.

The chain joins TRBV2 to TRBJ2-5; TRBD1 matches 7 bases. The length of the CDR3 is 14 residues. Germline CDR1 and CDR2: SNHLY and FYNNEI. V lost 6 bases and J lost 2; bases outside the gene matches: 6. The CDR3 nucleotides read TGTGCCAGCAGACTCGGGACAGCACAAGAGACCCAGTACTTC. This sequence encodes CASRLGTAQETQYF.

This clonotype came up a few times. The chain has TRBV4-1 and TRBJ2-7; D is possibly TRBD1 (6 bases). The V gene's germline CDR1 is MGHRA and CDR2 YSYEKL. V was trimmed by 0 bases and J by 0 bases, leaving 12 bases between them. CDR3 size: 16 residues. CDR3 DNA: TGCGCCAGCAGCCAAGAGGCAGGGGTTCCCTCCTACGAGCAGTACTTC. It encodes CASSQEAGVPSYEQYF.

V usage is TRBV5-1 and J usage is TRBJ2-1; 7 bases align to TRBD1. The germline gives CDR1 SGHRS, CDR2 YFSETQ. V gave up 1 base and J gave up 4 bases; unmatched junction bases: 5. The CDR3 is made up of 15 amino acids. CDR3 in DNA: TGCGCCAGCAGCTTGAACAGGGGCCTTTACAATGAGCAGTTCTTC. Its protein product is CASSLNRGLYNEQFF.

In this sample, this clonotype turned up a few times. The V call is TRBV7-2, the J call TRBJ2-4; no reliable D call. V was pared by 1 base and J by 8 bases, with 9 bases between. The CDR3 is 13 residues long. From germline, CDR1 is SGHTA and CDR2 FQGNSA. CDR3 protein: CASSLGQKDIQYF. CDR3 nucleotides: TGTGCCAGCAGCTTAGGTCAGAAAGACATTCAGTACTTC. The entire variable domain, with the rest obtained from reference TRBV7-2 and TRBJ2-4, is as follows: GAGVSQSPSNKVTEKGKDVELRCDPISGHTALYWYRQSLGQGLEFLIYFQGNSAPDKSGLPSDRFSAERTGGSVSTLTIQRTQQEDSAVYLCASSLGQKDIQYFGAGTRLSVL.

The table lists this clonotype with a few counts. This chain joins TRBV20-1 and TRBJ2-7; D is perhaps TRBD2 (7 bases). In germline, CDR1 is DFQATT, CDR2 SNEGSKA (reference sequence). CDR3 length: 15 amino acids. The V gene lost 6 bases and the J gene lost 5 bases, with 23 bases spanning the gap. The CDR3 DNA reads TGCAGTGCCAATGGGGGGGGGGCGCTGGGGAACGAGCAGTACTTC. Its protein is CSANGGGALGNEQYF.

The chain combines TRBV6-2 or TRBV6-3 with TRBJ2-7, with 8 bases lining up with TRBD1. The V gene's germline CDR1 is MNHEY and CDR2 SVGEGT. The length of the CDR3 is 14 residues. Trimming took 4 bases from V and 4 from J; bases not matched to a gene: 6. CDR3 sequence (DNA): TGTGCCAGCAGTTCTATGACAGGGGATTACGAGCAGTACTTC. The encoded protein is CASSSMTGDYEQYF.

This clonotype turned up a few times. This chain connects TRBV7-3 to TRBJ2-2; TRBD2 matches 7 bases. V trimming: 1 base; J trimming: 4 bases; junction bases outside the gene matches: 9. The CDR3 loop spans 17 amino acids. The germline V gene encodes CDR1 SGHTA and CDR2 FQGTGA. In DNA, the CDR3 is TGTGCCAGCAGCTTAATACGAAGCGGGACTCTCACCGGGGAGCTGTTTTTT. Its translation: CASSLIRSGTLTGELFF.

This clonotype occurred a few times. The V gene is TRBV15, the J gene TRBJ1-2; TRBD1 agrees at 7 bases. V gave up 0 bases and J gave up 6 bases; unmatched junction bases: 7. From germline, CDR1 is LNHNV and CDR2 YYDKDF (reference sequence). The CDR3 has 15 amino acids. The CDR3 DNA sequence: TGTGCCACCAGCAGAGACCACAGGGGCGACAATGGCTACACCTTC. Its protein product is CATSRDHRGDNGYTF. The variable domain in full, with the rest retrieved from reference TRBV15 and TRBJ1-2, is DAMVIQNPRYQVTQFGKPVTLSCSQTLNHNVMYWYQQKSSQAPKLLFHYYDKDFNNEADTPDNFQSRRPNTSFCFLDIRSPGLGDTAMYLCATSRDHRGDNGYTFGSGTRLTVV.

This rearrangement joins TRBV4-1 to TRBJ1-1; D gene unclear. The CDR3 contains 16 residues. V lost 2 bases and J 4 bases, leaving 17 bases between the germline ends. Per the germline V gene, CDR1 is MGHRA and CDR2 is YSYEKL. CDR3 nucleotides: TGCGCCAGCAGCCAAAGCCCAGCGGTGGGTAGCACTGAAGCTTTCTTT. Translated: CASSQSPAVGSTEAFF.

This chain links TRBV18 with TRBJ1-1; D not resolved. The CDR3 extends over 14 amino acids. Trimming shortened V by 3 bases and J by 4 bases, and 12 bases separated the two germline ends. Germline V CDR1 and CDR2: KGHSH, LQKENI. The CDR3: CASSPKAGFTEAFF. DNA of the CDR3: TGTGCCAGCTCACCTAAGGCCGGATTCACTGAAGCTTTCTTT. Together with reference TRBV18 and TRBJ1-1, the CDR3 gives the full variable domain: NAGVMQNPRHLVRRRGQEARLRCSPMKGHSHVYWYRQLPEEGLKFMVYLQKENIIDESGMPKERFSAEFPKEGPSILRIQQVVRGDSAAYFCASSPKAGFTEAFFGQGTRLTVV.

This clonotype was counted between two and nine times. Here the CDR3 DNA reads TGTGCCAGCAGCCAAGGGCTAATAGCCAAAAACATTCAGTACTTC. It specifies CASSQGLIAKNIQYF. The chain combines TRBV3-1 with TRBJ2-4; D gene unclear. Per the germline V gene, CDR1 is LGHDT and CDR2 is YNNKEL (reference sequence). This CDR3 has 15 residues. Trimming cost V 1 base and J 0 bases, with 7 bases left between them.